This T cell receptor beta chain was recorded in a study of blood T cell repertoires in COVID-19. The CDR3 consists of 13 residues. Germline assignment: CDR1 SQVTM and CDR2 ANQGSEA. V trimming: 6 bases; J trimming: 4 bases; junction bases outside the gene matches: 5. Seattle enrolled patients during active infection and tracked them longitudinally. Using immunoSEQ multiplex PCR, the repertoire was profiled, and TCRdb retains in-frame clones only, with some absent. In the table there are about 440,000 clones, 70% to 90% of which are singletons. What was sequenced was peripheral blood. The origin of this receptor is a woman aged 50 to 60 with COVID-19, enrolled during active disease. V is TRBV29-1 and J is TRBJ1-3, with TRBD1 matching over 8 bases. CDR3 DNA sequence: TGCAGCGTATCGACAGGGGCGGGAAACACCATATATTTT. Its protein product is CSVSTGAGNTIYF.